This paragraph covers one T cell receptor (beta chain) sequence. The antigen is undetermined. CDR3 size: 19 residues. This entry belongs to a study of T cells expressing NK-cell markers. Study in general: It was from sorted CD3+CD56+NKG2C+, CD3+CD56+NKG2C- and CD3+CD56-NKG2C+ T cells that TCR beta repertoires came. There were seven HCMV-seropositive donors and one seronegative donor among the eight sequenced.

Study findings and constraints: These clonotypes, the leaders elsewhere, also led the CD3+CD56-NKG2C+ fraction in four donors.

Generation of TCR beta cDNA was performed by 5'RACE template switching incorporating UMIs. Following a re-call of the 5' RACE reads, TCRdb has one entry per CDR3 protein and lacks DNA. This repertoire includes 550,000 to 600,000 distinct CDR3 sequences. This TCR came from a man between 18 and 35 years old in good health. The V call is TRBV12-3 or TRBV12-4, the J call TRBJ2-3; TCRdb lists TRBD1, though no DNA is available to test this call. The sequenced material came from blood T cells: a sorted CD56 or NKG2C T cell subset, CD4+ or CD8+ T cells, or bulk PBMC T cells (not recorded which). CDR3 protein: CASSPYPGRRPSNTDTQYF.